This passage covers 15 T cell receptor beta chains from one sample sequenced in a study of response to subunit inactivated influenza vaccine. One entry per CDR3 protein, called by TCRdb with MiXCR from the RT-PCR reads. The sample gives some 570,000 distinct CDR3 sequences, about 10% of which show up once; approximately 9.9% is in the top ten. The same sample was also used in a study of T cells expressing NK-cell markers. From that report: TCR beta cDNA was made by 5'RACE template switching with UMIs.

The specimen comprised PBMCs from blood, sampled on the day of vaccination. The origin of the receptors is a man in his fifties or sixties who received an inactivated influenza vaccine.

This rearrangement joins TRBV20-1 to TRBJ2-5; D might be TRBD2 (5 bases). V was clipped by 2 bases and J by 7 bases, with 20 bases between them. This CDR3 region has 15 residues. The germline V gene encodes CDR1 DFQATT and CDR2 SNEGSKA (reference sequence). CDR3: CSARNPTRMEATQYF. The DNA of the CDR3 is TGCAGTGCTAGAAACCCCACGAGGATGGAGGCGACCCAGTACTTC.

The chain couples TRBV12-3 or TRBV12-4 to TRBJ1-1; 7 bases line up with TRBD1. V shed 6 bases and J 1 base; nucleotides not matched to a gene: 5. The CDR3 has 14 amino acids. In nucleotides, the CDR3 is TGTGCCAGCAGGGGAGGGGGCGAGAACACTGAAGCTTTCTTT. This translates into CASRGGGENTEAFF.

This clonotype was recorded a few times. Relative to the germline gene, one junction end is altered; a read error may explain this. CDR3 in DNA: TGTGCCAACTCAGCGACTAGCGGGATGACCGGGGAGCTGTTTTTT. Protein: CANSATSGMTGELFF. This sequence joins TRBV18 and TRBJ2-2; TRBD2 agrees at 11 bases. The germline V gene encodes CDR1 KGHSH and CDR2 LQKENI. The CDR3 sequence is 15 residues long.

The sample holds many counts of this clonotype. The V gene is TRBV28, the J gene TRBJ2-7, with D perhaps TRBD1 or TRBD2 (6 bases each). This CDR3 spans 14 amino acids. Germline loops: CDR1 MDHEN, CDR2 SYDVKM. V gave up 2 bases and J gave up 4 bases, with 12 bases separating them. The chain's CDR3 is CASSLAGGVYEQYF. The DNA for the CDR3 is TGTGCCAGCAGTTTAGCCGGGGGCGTTTACGAGCAGTACTTC.

This clonotype turned up a few times. The chain recombines TRBV20-1 with TRBJ2-3; 8 bases agree with TRBD2. This CDR3 has 14 residues. From germline, CDR1 is DFQATT and CDR2 SNEGSKA (reference sequence). J gave up 2 bases and V 3 bases, and 4 bases lay outside the gene matches. CDR3 amino acids: CSARSGRPTDTQYF. In DNA form, the CDR3 reads TGCAGTGCTAGGAGCGGGAGACCCACAGATACGCAGTATTTT.

This clonotype was seen repeatedly, ten times or more. The chain joins TRBV12-3 or TRBV12-4 to TRBJ2-1; 10 bases match TRBD2. V lost 6 bases, J lost 3 bases, and 2 bases stayed unmatched. The CDR3 length is 14 residues. The CDR3 DNA reads as TGTGCCAGCAGCACTAGCGGGATCTACAATGAGCAGTTCTTC. It encodes CASSTSGIYNEQFF.

This clonotype has only a few counts. The CDR3 DNA reads TGCAGCGTTGGCCGGGACCACACCTACAATGAGCAGTTCTTC. Translation: CSVGRDHTYNEQFF. The chain links TRBV29-1 to TRBJ2-1; either TRBD1 or TRBD2 may supply D (5 bases each). The CDR3 is 14 residues long. Germline lookup yields CDR1 SQVTM and CDR2 ANQGSEA. V was pared by 4 bases and J by 2 bases, with 12 bases between.

The chain carries TRBV6-5 and TRBJ2-5; 7 nucleotides match TRBD1. The trim removed 2 bases at V and 3 bases at J, leaving 6 bases unmatched. The CDR3 spans 15 residues. Germline loops: CDR1 MNHEY, CDR2 SVGAGI. In DNA, the CDR3 is TGTGCCAGCAGTTACAGGGGGCGACACGAAGAGACCCAGTACTTC. This codes for CASSYRGRHEETQYF.

This clonotype was seen ten or more times. The chain links TRBV3-1 to TRBJ1-2, with D possibly being TRBD1 (5 bases). The CDR3 loop spans 17 amino acids. Trimming stripped 0 bases from V and 6 bases from J, with 20 bases between. Germline CDR1 LGHDT, CDR2 YNNKEL (reference sequence). The chain's CDR3 is CASSQERRTILRDGYTF. DNA for the CDR3: TGTGCCAGCAGCCAAGAAAGAAGGACAATCCTGAGAGATGGCTACACCTTC.

This clonotype came up many times. The chain links TRBV20-1 to TRBJ2-1; 13 bases line up with TRBD2. Germline-derived CDR1 and CDR2 are DFQATT and SNEGSKA (reference sequence). The CDR3 contains 14 residues. The ends lost 7 bases at V and 2 bases at J; junction bases unmatched: 2. CDR3 coding DNA: TGCAGTGGGACTAGCGGGGGTACCTACAATGAGCAGTTCTTC. Translation gives CSGTSGGTYNEQFF.

The V gene is TRBV12-3 or TRBV12-4, the J gene TRBJ2-7; the D is unclear. The CDR3 has 13 amino acids. V was pared by 6 bases and J by 7 bases, with 16 bases between. CDR3 amino acids: CASRPSSLTEQYF. The CDR3 coding sequence is TGTGCCAGCAGGCCCTCCTCCTTGACAGAGCAGTACTTC.

The chain has TRBV20-1 and TRBJ1-2; a possible D gene is TRBD1 (5 bases). This CDR3 comprises 16 residues. The ends were cut back, 5 bases at V and 0 bases at J, with 19 bases in the middle. Germline V lookup: CDR1 DFQATT, CDR2 SNEGSKA (reference sequence). The CDR3: CSAPLSRGSSNYGYTF. CDR3 nucleotides: TGCAGTGCTCCGCTATCACGGGGCAGTTCTAACTATGGCTACACCTTC.

The rearrangement uses TRBV12-3 or TRBV12-4 and TRBJ2-2; a possible D gene is TRBD1 (5 bases). Trimming took off 3 bases at V and 0 bases at J, with 8 bases between the two ends. The length of the CDR3 is 15 residues. In DNA form, the CDR3 reads TGTGCCAGCAGTTTCGCAGGGACGAACACCGGGGAGCTGTTTTTT. Residues: CASSFAGTNTGELFF.

The rearrangement links TRBV7-8 to TRBJ2-5; D is tentatively TRBD1 or TRBD2 (5 bases each). Germline CDR1 is SGHVS and CDR2 is FQNEAQ. The CDR3 has 16 residues. Trimming shortened V by 0 bases and J by 2 bases, and 13 bases separated the two germline ends. The CDR3 DNA follows: TGTGCCAGCAGCTTAGCCCCAGGGAGCCTACAAGAGACCCAGTACTTC. Amino acids: CASSLAPGSLQETQYF.

Ten or more counts support this clonotype. This rearrangement joins TRBV12-3 or TRBV12-4 to TRBJ2-1; possibly TRBD1 for D (5 bases). This CDR3 region has 13 residues. V gave up 4 bases and J gave up 5 bases, with 9 bases separating them. The CDR3 sequence is CASSSSTDNEQFF. DNA for the CDR3: TGTGCCAGCAGTTCCTCGACAGACAATGAGCAGTTCTTC.